These 8 T cell receptor beta chains were all obtained from the same sample, sequenced in a study of T cell responses to AZD1222 COVID-19 vaccine. Sequenced by immunoSEQ multiplex PCR; TCRdb stores in-frame clones only, minus some. This table has about 100,000 clones, approximately 91% appearing once. This sample comprised peripheral blood, obtained on day 0 of AZD1222 vaccination. The receptors here all came from an adult in good health.

The chain couples TRBV7-9 to TRBJ2-7, with D unclear. CDR3 length: 13 residues. The V end was cut by 3 bases, the J end by 0 bases, with 6 bases between. The germline gives CDR1 SEHNR, CDR2 FQNEAQ (reference sequence). The CDR3: CASSFSISYEQYF. The CDR3 DNA reads as TGTGCCAGCAGCTTCTCCATCTCCTACGAGCAGTACTTC.

CDR3 region: CASSEARGNRGSPLHF. The CDR3 bases are TGTGCCAGCAGTGAAGCGCGGGGCAACCGTGGTTCACCCCTCCACTTT. This chain uses TRBV2 with TRBJ1-6; D is perhaps TRBD1 (5 bases). The germline CDR1 and CDR2 sequences are SNHLY and FYNNEI. The CDR3 length is 16 residues. Trimming left V 0 bases short and J 9 bases short, with 15 bases between.

This chain connects TRBV18 to TRBJ2-5; 13 bases are a match to TRBD2. The V segment lost 9 bases and the J segment 7 bases; nucleotides outside the gene matches: 11. Germline V gene data show CDR1 as KGHSH and CDR2 as LQKENI. CDR3 length: 15 residues. CDR3 region: CASTPGLAGKGTQYF. The CDR3 DNA reads TGTGCCAGTACTCCGGGACTAGCGGGGAAAGGGACCCAGTACTTC.

The table lists this clone with a few counts. The V and J genes are TRBV19 and TRBJ2-2; D not certain. Trimming took 6 bases from V and 6 from J, leaving 17 bases between them. This CDR3 region has 15 residues. Germline values: CDR1 LNHDA, CDR2 SQIVND (reference sequence). The CDR3 is CASSPQAAASGELFF. CDR3 DNA: TGTGCCAGTAGCCCCCAGGCGGCGGCGTCCGGGGAGCTGTTTTTT.

The genes are TRBV2 and TRBJ1-3; D gene ambiguous. CDR3 size: 18 residues. Trimming took off 3 bases at V and 2 bases at J, with 20 bases between the two ends. Germline values: CDR1 SNHLY, CDR2 FYNNEI. In nucleotides, the CDR3 is TGTGCCAGCAGTGATATCGCCTTTCTGTCGGGAACTGGAAACACCATATATTTT. Translating gives CASSDIAFLSGTGNTIYF.

The V gene is TRBV15, the J gene TRBJ2-3; the match to TRBD1 covers 8 bases. The V gene's germline CDR1 is LNHNV and CDR2 YYDKDF (reference sequence). The CDR3 length is 14 residues. The V segment lost 3 bases and the J segment 8 bases; nucleotides outside the gene matches: 7. CDR3 sequence: CATSRASTGATQYF. The CDR3 DNA reads as TGTGCCACCAGCAGGGCTTCGACAGGGGCTACGCAGTATTTT.

Concerning this clone: This CDR3 is also generated by other DNA sequences in the sample. CDR3 in amino acids: CASSLGVNYGYTF. CDR3 DNA: TGTGCCAGCAGCTTAGGTGTCAACTATGGCTACACCTTC. This chain uses TRBV11-2 with TRBJ1-2, with D hard to call. V lost 1 base, J lost 2 bases, and 5 bases lay in between. This CDR3 comprises 13 residues. Germline V gene data show CDR1 as SGHAT and CDR2 as FQNNGV. Full variable domain (missing parts from reference TRBV11-2 and TRBJ1-2): EAGVAQSPRYKIIEKRQSVAFWCNPISGHATLYWYQQILGQGPKLLIQFQNNGVVDDSQLPKDRFSAERLKGVDSTLKIQPAKLEDSAVYLCASSLGVNYGYTFGSGTRLTVV.

V is TRBV14 and J is TRBJ1-1; no firm D call. Per germline, CDR1 SGHDN and CDR2 FVKESK. The V end was cut by 1 base, the J end by 4 bases, with 13 bases between. The CDR3 has 15 amino acids. The CDR3 is CASSQGQQLGTEAFF. The CDR3 coding sequence is TGTGCCAGCAGCCAAGGTCAGCAATTAGGCACTGAAGCTTTCTTT.